The rows below give T cell receptor beta chains drawn from one sample of a study of blood T cell repertoires in COVID-19. Here immunoSEQ multiplex PCR was the method, and the copy in TCRdb shows in-frame clones only, minus some. The repertoire consists of about 130,000 clones, with around 85% occurring once and the leading ten covering roughly 3%. The sequenced material came from peripheral blood. These receptor sequences come from a woman older than 75 with acute or convalescent COVID-19. Both conserved end residues are part of each CDR3. Clone size is stated in some rows and not others, as once, few, many or a class when expanded.

TRBJ1-3 TRBV18 - CASSPTGVAASGNTIYF
TRBJ2-1 TRBV7-9 - CASSLRQLYNEQFF
TRBJ2-7 TRBV4-1 - CASSQGRGQYF
TRBJ2-6 TRBV4-1 - CASSQDIGSGANVLTF
TRBJ1-5 TRBV15 - CATSRDTPYVSNQPQHF
TRBJ1-2 TRBV7-9 - CASRGTGYGYTF
TRBJ1-5 TRBV19 - CASSITGNQPQHF
TRBJ2-7 TRBV29-1 - CSVIIHEQYF
TRBJ1-1 TRBV5-1 - CASHSGMNTEAFF
TRBJ1-2 TRBV5-1 - CASSDSNYGYTF
TRBJ1-5 TRBV19 - CASSMEGLNQPQHF
TRBJ1-5 TRBV4-1 - CASSLQGLGQPQHF
TRBJ1-2 TRBV7-8 - CASSLRDRGVGYTF
TRBJ2-6 TRBV6-1 - CASSEGTGYSGANVLTF
TRBJ1-5 TRBV27 few CASSRDSQPQHF
TRBJ1-2 TRBV5-1 - CASSLDRDRDGYTF